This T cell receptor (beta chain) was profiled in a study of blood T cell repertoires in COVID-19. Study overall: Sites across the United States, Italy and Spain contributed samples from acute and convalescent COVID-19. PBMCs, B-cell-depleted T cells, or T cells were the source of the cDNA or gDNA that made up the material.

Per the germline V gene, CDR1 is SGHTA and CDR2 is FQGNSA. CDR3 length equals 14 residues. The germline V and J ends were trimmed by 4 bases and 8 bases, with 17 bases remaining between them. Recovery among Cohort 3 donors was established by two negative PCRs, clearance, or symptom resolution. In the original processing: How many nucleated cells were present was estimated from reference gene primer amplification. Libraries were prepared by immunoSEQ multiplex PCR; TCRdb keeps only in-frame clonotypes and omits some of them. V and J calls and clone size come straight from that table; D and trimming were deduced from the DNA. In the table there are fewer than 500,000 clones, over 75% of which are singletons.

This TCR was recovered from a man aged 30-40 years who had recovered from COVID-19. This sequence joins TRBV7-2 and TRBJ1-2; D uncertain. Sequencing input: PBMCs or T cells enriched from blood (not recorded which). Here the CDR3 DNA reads TGTGCCAGCAGCTCCCTAGATGTGCTAAGGGGCTACACCTTC. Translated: CASSSLDVLRGYTF.